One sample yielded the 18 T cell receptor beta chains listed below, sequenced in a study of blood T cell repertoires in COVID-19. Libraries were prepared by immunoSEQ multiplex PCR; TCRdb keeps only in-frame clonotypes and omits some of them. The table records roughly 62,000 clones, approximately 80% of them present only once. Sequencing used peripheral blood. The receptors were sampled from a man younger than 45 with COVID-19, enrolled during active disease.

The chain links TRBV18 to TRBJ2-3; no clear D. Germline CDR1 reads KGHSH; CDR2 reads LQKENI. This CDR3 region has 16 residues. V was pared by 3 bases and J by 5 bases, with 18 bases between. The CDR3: CASSPRFGREVDTQYF. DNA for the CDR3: TGTGCCAGCTCACCCCGTTTCGGTCGAGAGGTAGATACGCAGTATTTT.

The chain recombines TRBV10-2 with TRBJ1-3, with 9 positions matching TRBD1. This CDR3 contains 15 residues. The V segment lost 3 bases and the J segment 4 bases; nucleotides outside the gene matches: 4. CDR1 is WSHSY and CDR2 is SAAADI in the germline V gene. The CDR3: CASSETGTGGNTIYF. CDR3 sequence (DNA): TGCGCCAGCAGTGAAACCGGGACAGGGGGAAACACCATATATTTT.

CDR3 sequence reads: CASSQEGLADEQFF. CDR3 in DNA: TGTGCCAGCAGCCAAGAGGGACTAGCGGATGAGCAGTTCTTC. The V and J genes are TRBV3-1 (or the pseudogene TRBV3-2) and TRBJ2-1, with 11 nucleotides matching TRBD2. This CDR3 is 14 amino acids long. Trimming at V came to 0 bases and at J to 8 bases, leaving 0 bases not matched to a gene. Germline CDR1 reads LGHDT; CDR2 reads YNNKEL (reference sequence).

CDR3 nucleotide sequence: TGTGCCAGCAGTGGGACTAGCGGGAGGGTTAATACGCAGTATTTT. As protein: CASSGTSGRVNTQYF. The rearrangement links TRBV2 to TRBJ2-3; TRBD2 matches at 15 bases. CDR1 and CDR2 from the germline V gene are SNHLY and FYNNEI. J gave up 7 bases and V 4 bases, and 3 bases lay outside the gene matches. The CDR3 totals 15 residues.

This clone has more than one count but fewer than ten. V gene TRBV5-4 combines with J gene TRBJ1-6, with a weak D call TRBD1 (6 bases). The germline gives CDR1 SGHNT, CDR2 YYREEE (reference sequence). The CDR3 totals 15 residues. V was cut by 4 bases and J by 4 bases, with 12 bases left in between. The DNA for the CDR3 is TGTGCCAGCAGCCCAACCCAGGGGTATAATTCACCCCTCCACTTT. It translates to CASSPTQGYNSPLHF.

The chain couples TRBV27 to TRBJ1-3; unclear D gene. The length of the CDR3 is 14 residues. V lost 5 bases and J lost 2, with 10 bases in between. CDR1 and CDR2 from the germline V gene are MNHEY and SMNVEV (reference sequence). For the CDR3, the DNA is TGTGCCAGCAGTCTCCTAGGCCCTGGAAACACCATATATTTT. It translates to CASSLLGPGNTIYF.

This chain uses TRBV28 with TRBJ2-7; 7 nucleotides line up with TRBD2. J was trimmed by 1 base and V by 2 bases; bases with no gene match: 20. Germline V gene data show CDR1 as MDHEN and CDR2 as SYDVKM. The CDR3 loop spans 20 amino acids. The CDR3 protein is CASSLQVYSGKGSGSYEQYF. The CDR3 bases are TGTGCCAGCAGTTTACAGGTTTACAGCGGGAAGGGGAGCGGGTCCTACGAGCAGTACTTC.

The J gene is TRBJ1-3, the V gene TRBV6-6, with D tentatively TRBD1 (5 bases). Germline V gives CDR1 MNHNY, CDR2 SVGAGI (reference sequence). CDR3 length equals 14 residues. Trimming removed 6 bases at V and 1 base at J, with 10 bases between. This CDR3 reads CASSLGTSGNTIYF. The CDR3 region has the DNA TGTGCCAGCAGCCTCGGGACTTCTGGAAACACCATATATTTT.

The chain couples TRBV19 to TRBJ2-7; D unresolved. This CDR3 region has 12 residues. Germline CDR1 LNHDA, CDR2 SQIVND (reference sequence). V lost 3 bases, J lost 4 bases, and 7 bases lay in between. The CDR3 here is CASSIGGYEQYF. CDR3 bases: TGTGCCAGTAGTATCGGCGGTTACGAGCAGTACTTC.

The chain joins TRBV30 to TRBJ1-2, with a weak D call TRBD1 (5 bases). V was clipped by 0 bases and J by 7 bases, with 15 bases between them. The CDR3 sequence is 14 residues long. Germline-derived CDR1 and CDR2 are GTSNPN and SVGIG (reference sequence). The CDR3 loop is CAWSVGRGPGGYTF. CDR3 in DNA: TGTGCCTGGAGTGTAGGGAGGGGACCGGGTGGCTACACCTTC.

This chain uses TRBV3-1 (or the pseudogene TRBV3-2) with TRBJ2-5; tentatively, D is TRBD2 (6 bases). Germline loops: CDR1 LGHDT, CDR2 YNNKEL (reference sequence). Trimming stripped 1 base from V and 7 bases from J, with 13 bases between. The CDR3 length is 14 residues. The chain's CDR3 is CASSQVGPGGTQYF. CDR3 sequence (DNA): TGTGCCAGCAGCCAAGTTGGGCCCGGGGGGACCCAGTACTTC.

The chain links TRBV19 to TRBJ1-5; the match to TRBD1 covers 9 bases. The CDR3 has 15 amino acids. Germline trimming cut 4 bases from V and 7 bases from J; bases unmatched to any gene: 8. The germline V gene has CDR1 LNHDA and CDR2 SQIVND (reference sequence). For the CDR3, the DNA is TGTGCCAGTAGTAGAGGGACAGGGATGAGGCAGCCCCAGCATTTT. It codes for CASSRGTGMRQPQHF.

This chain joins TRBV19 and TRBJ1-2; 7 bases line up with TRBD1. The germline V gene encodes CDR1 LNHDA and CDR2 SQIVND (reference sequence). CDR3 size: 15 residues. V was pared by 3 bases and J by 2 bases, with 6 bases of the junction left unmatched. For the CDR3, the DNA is TGTGCCAGTAGTATTGACAGGGATCGGAACTATGGCTACACCTTC. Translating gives CASSIDRDRNYGYTF.

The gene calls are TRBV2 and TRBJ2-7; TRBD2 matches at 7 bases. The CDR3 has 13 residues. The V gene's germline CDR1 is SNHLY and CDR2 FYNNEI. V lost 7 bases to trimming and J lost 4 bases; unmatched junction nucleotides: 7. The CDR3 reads CASKWSGAYEQYF. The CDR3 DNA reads TGTGCCAGCAAATGGAGCGGGGCATACGAGCAGTACTTC.

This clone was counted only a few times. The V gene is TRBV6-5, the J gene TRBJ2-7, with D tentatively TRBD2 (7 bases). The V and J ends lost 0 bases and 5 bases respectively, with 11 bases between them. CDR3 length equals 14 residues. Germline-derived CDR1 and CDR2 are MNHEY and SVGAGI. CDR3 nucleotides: TGTGCCAGCAGTTACTCCGGGGGGCGAAACGAGCAGTACTTC. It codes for CASSYSGGRNEQYF.

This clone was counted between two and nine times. CDR3 residues: CASSPSYVAYTEAFF. The CDR3 DNA reads TGTGCCAGCAGCCCCTCTTACGTAGCGTACACTGAAGCTTTCTTT. The chain uses TRBV7-2 and TRBJ1-1; D gene uncertain. CDR1 and CDR2 (germline): SGHTA, FQGNSA. The CDR3 contains 15 residues. V lost 5 bases to trimming and J lost 3 bases, with 16 bases between them.

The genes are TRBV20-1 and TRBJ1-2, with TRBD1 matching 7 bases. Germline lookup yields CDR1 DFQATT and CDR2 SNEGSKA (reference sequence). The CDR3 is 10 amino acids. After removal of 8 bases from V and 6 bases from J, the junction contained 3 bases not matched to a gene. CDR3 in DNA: TGCAGTCAGGGGGGAAATGGCTACACCTTC. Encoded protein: CSQGGNGYTF.

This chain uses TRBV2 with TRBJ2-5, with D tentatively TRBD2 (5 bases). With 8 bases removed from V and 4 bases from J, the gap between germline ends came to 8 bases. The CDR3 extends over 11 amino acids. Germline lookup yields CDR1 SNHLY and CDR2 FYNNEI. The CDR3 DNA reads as TGTGCCAGCCCTGGAGGAGAGACCCAGTACTTC. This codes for CASPGGETQYF.